This TCR beta chain was documented in a study of cytomegalovirus exposure and HLA in healthy donors. Overall study results and limits: TCR beta chains numbering about 160 were designated cytomegalovirus-associated.

CDR1 is LNHDA, CDR2 SQIVND, per germline (reference sequence). Trimming cost V 5 bases and J 3 bases; bases outside gene matches: 7. There are 14 residues in the CDR3. Details on this clone: Its specificity is not known.

13 Jbeta primers and 60 Vbeta primers were used for the PCR. Produced via immunoSEQ multiplex PCR; TCRdb's table is partial and in-frame only. The repertoire holds roughly 190,000 clones, around 68% seen once, with about 2.9% in the top ten. Sequenced sample: PBMCs. This sequence joins TRBV19 and TRBJ2-7, with TRBD1 matching 7 bases. The sequence was collected from a man aged 35 to 55 in good health and CMV-seronegative. The CDR3 spells CASSPRTGSYEQYF. The DNA for the CDR3 is TGTGCCAGTAGTCCCAGGACAGGCAGCTACGAGCAGTACTTC.